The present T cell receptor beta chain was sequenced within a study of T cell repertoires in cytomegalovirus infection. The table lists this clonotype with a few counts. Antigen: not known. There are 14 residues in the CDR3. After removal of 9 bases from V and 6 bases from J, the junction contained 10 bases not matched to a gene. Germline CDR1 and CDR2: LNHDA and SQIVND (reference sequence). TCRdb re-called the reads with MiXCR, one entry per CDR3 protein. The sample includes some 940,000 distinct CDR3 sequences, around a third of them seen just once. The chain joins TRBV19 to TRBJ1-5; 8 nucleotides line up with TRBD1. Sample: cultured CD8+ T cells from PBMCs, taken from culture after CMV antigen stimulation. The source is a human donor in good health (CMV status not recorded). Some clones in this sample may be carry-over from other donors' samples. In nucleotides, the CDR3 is TGTGCCAGCCGACTTCAGGGGGCGAGTCAGCCCCAGCATTTT. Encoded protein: CASRLQGASQPQHF.